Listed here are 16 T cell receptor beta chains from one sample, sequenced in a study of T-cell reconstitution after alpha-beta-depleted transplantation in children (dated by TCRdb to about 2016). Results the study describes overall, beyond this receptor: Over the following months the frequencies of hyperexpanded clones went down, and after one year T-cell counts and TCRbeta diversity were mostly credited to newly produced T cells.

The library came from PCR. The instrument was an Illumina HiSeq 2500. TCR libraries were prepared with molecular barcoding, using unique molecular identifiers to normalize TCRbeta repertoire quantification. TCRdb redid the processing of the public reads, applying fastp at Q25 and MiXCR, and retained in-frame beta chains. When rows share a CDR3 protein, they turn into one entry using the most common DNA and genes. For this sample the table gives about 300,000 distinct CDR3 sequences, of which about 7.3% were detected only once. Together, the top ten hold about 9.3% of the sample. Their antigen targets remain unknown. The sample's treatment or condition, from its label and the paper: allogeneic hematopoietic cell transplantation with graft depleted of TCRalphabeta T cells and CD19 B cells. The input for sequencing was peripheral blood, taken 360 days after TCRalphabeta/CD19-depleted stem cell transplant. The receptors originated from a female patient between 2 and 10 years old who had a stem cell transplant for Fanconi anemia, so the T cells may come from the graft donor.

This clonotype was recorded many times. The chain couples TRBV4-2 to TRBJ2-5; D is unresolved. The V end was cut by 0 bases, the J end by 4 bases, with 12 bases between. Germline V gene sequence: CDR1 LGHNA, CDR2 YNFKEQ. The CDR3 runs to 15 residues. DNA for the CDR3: TGTGCCAGCAGCCAAGAAGTAGCTGGACGAGAGACCCAGTACTTC. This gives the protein CASSQEVAGRETQYF.

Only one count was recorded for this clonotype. The CDR3 DNA reads TGTGCCAGTAGTATTGACTCTTCCGGTGGCTACACCTTC. Its protein product is CASSIDSSGGYTF. The chain links TRBV19 to TRBJ1-2; D unclear. V was pared by 3 bases and J by 7 bases, with 12 bases between. Germline V CDR1 and CDR2: LNHDA, SQIVND (reference sequence). This CDR3 is 13 amino acids long.

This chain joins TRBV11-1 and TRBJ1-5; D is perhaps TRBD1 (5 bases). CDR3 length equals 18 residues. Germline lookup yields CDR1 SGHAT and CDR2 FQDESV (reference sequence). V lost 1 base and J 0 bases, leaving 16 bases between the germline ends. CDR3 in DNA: TGTGCCAGCAGCTTAGAAGTCGGGAACAGGTATAGCAATCAGCCCCAGCATTTT. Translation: CASSLEVGNRYSNQPQHF.

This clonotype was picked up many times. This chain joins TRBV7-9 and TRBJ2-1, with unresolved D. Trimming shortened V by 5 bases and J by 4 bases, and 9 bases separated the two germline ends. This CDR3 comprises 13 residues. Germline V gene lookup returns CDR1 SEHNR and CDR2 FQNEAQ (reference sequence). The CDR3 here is CASSRETYNEQFF. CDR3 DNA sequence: TGTGCCAGCAGCCGAGAGACTTACAATGAGCAGTTCTTC.

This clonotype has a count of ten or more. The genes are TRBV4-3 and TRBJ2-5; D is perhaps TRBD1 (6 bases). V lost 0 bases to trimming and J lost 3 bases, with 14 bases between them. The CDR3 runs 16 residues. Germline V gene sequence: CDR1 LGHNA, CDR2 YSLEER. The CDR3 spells CASSQELAGEEETQYF. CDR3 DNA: TGCGCCAGCAGCCAAGAATTGGCAGGGGAAGAAGAGACCCAGTACTTC.

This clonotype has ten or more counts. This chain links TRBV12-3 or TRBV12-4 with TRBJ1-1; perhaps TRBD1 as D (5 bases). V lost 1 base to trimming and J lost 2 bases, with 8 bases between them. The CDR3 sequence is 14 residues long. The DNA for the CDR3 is TGTGCCAGCAGTTTAGTGAGGGGTAACACTGAAGCTTTCTTT. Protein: CASSLVRGNTEAFF.

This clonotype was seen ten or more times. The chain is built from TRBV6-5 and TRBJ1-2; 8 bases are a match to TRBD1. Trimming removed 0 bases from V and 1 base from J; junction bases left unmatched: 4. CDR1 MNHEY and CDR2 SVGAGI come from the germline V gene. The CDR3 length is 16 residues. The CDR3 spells CASSYSGTGLNYGYTF. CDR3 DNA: TGTGCCAGCAGTTACTCTGGGACAGGCCTTAACTATGGCTACACCTTC.

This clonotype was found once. Here the CDR3 DNA reads TGTGCCAGCACGCCAAAGGGTGGGAACACTGAAGCTTTCTTT. Amino acids: CASTPKGGNTEAFF. The V call is TRBV6-1, the J call TRBJ1-1; the D is unclear. The V end was cut by 7 bases, the J end by 1 base, with 13 bases between. Germline V gene sequence: CDR1 MNHNS, CDR2 SASEGT. The CDR3 length is 14 residues.

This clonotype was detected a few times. The CDR3 coding sequence is TGTGCCAGCAGCGTGATTCCTAGCGGGGGCGATGAGCAGTTCTTC. The encoded protein is CASSVIPSGGDEQFF. The chain links TRBV9 to TRBJ2-1, with 10 bases that match TRBD2. V lost 2 bases and J lost 8; bases outside the gene matches: 7. Germline lookup yields CDR1 SGDLS and CDR2 YYNGEE. There are 15 residues in the CDR3.

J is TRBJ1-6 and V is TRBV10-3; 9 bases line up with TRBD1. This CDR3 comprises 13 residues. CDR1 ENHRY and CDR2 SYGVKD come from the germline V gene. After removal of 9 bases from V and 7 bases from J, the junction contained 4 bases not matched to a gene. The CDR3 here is CAIGTGRNSPLHF. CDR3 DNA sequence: TGTGCCATAGGGACAGGGAGAAATTCACCCCTCCACTTT.

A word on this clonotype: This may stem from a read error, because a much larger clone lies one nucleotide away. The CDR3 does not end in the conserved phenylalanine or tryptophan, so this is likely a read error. This chain's CDR3 is CASSLAPGVYEAFL. DNA of the CDR3: TGTGCCAGCAGCTTAGCACCTGGGGTATATGAAGCTTTCCTT. The V and J genes are TRBV7-2 and TRBJ1-1; D uncertain. The ends were cut back, 0 bases at V and 7 bases at J, with 12 bases in the middle. The CDR3 sequence is 14 residues long. CDR1 SGHTA and CDR2 FQGNSA come from the germline V gene.

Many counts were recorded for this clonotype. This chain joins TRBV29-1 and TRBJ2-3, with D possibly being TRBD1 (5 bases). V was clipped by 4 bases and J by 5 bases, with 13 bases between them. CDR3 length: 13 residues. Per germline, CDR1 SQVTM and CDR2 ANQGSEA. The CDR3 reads CSVGRVFGDTQYF. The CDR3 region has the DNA TGCAGCGTTGGCAGGGTGTTTGGAGATACGCAGTATTTT.

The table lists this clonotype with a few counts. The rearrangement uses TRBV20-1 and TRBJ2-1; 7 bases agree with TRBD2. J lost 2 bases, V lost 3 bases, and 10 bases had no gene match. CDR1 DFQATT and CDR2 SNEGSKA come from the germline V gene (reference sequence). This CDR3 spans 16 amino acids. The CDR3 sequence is CSASTPYGGTYNEQFF. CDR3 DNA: TGCAGTGCTAGTACCCCTTACGGGGGGACCTACAATGAGCAGTTCTTC.

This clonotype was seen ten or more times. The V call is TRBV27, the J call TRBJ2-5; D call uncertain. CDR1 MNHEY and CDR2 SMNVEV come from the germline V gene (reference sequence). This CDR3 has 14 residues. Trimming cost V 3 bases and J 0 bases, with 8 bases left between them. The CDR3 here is CASSLNPHQETQYF. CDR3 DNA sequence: TGTGCCAGCAGTTTGAACCCGCACCAAGAGACCCAGTACTTC.

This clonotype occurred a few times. The CDR3 region is CASSLSSFNQPQHF. The CDR3 DNA reads as TGTGCCAGCAGTTTATCCAGCTTTAATCAGCCCCAGCATTTT. The chain has TRBV27 and TRBJ1-5; no definite D call. The CDR3 is 14 amino acids. With 0 bases removed from V and 4 bases from J, the gap between germline ends came to 7 bases. In germline, CDR1 is MNHEY, CDR2 SMNVEV (reference sequence).

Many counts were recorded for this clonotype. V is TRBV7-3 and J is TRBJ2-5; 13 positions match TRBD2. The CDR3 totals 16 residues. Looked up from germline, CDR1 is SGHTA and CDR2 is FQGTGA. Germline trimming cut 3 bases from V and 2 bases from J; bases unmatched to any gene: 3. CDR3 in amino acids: CASSFGLAGEQETQYF. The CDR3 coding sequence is TGTGCCAGCAGCTTCGGACTAGCGGGGGAGCAAGAGACCCAGTACTTC.